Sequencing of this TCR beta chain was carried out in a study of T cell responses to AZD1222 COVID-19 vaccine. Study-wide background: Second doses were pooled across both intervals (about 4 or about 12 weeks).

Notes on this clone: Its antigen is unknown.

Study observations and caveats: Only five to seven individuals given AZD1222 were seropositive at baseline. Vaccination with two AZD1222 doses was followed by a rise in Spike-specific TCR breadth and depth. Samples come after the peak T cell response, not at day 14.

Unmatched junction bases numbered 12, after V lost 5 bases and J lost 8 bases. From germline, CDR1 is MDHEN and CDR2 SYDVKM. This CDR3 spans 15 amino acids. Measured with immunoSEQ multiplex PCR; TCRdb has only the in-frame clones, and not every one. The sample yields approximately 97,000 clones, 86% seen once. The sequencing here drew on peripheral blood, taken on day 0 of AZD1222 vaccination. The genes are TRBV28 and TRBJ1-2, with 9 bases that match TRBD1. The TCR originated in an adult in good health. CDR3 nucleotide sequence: TGTGCCAGCAGTCCTCCGGGACAGGGAGCTGGAGGCTACACCTTC. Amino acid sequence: CASSPPGQGAGGYTF.